What follows are 31 T cell receptor beta chains derived from one specimen sequenced in a study of regulatory and conventional T cells in RAG deficiency. Genomic DNA came from blood conventional CD4+ T cells gated CD25-low CD127-high. Sequencing was performed with immunoSEQ multiplex PCR; in TCRdb, only in-frame clones are kept and a portion is missing. The data show about 30,000 clones, 96% seen once. The same data also contributed to another study, on regulatory T cells. According to that study: The PCR used 52 TRBV and 13 TRBJ primers.

The sequenced sample consisted of CD25- CD4+ T cells sorted from blood. These receptors all come from a human donor in good health.

The chain joins TRBV6-4 to TRBJ2-3; D call uncertain. CDR1 is MRHNA, CDR2 SNTAGT, per germline. Trimming removed 2 bases from V and 0 bases from J, with 6 bases in between. There are 14 residues in the CDR3. For the CDR3, the DNA is TGTGCCAGCAGTGACCAATTCAGCACAGATACGCAGTATTTT. This gives the protein CASSDQFSTDTQYF.

This chain connects TRBV6-5 to TRBJ2-4; no clear D gene. V was clipped by 0 bases and J by 8 bases, with 11 bases between them. Germline V gene data show CDR1 as MNHEY and CDR2 as SVGAGI. The length of the CDR3 is 14 residues. The CDR3 loop is CASSYSSGLDIQYF. The CDR3 coding sequence is TGTGCCAGCAGTTACTCGTCGGGTCTAGACATTCAGTACTTC.

This chain links TRBV1 with TRBJ2-1; the D call in the table, TRBD2, was not verified against the DNA. TRBV1 corresponds to a pseudogene. The CDR3 extends over 17 amino acids. The CDR3 DNA follows: TGCACCAGCAGCCCAAGGGCCCTACTAGCGGCCTACAATGAGCAGTTCTTC. Protein product: CTSSPRALLAAYNEQFF.

This chain connects TRBV6-5 to TRBJ1-1; weak D call: TRBD1 (5 bases). Germline V gives CDR1 MNHEY, CDR2 SVGAGI. The CDR3 extends over 15 amino acids. Trimming left V 6 bases short and J 1 base short, with 15 bases between. The DNA for the CDR3 is TGTGCCAGCAGCCCAATGGGGGGGAGGAACACTGAAGCTTTCTTT. Translating gives CASSPMGGRNTEAFF.

The rearrangement uses TRBV7-7 and TRBJ2-5; TRBD1 aligns across 12 bases. Losses at the gene ends were 5 bases for V and 4 bases for J; bases not matched to a gene: 8. This CDR3 spans 16 amino acids. Germline CDR1 SSHAT, CDR2 FNYEAQ (reference sequence). In DNA form, the CDR3 reads TGTGCCAGCAGCGAGGGACAGGGGGCTTTGGGAGAGACCCAGTACTTC. Amino acids: CASSEGQGALGETQYF.

This chain joins TRBV5-8 and TRBJ2-1, with TRBD2 identical over 9 bases. CDR1 is SGHTS and CDR2 is YDEGEE in the germline V gene. V shed 2 bases and J 8 bases; nucleotides not matched to a gene: 11. This CDR3 spans 16 amino acids. CDR3 in DNA: TGTGCCAGCAGCTTAGGGGGCGGGAGGGCCCGTTATGAGCAGTTCTTC. Protein sequence: CASSLGGGRARYEQFF. Based on the CDR3 plus reference TRBV5-8 and TRBJ2-1, the full variable domain is EAGVTQSPTHLIKTRGQQATLRCSPISGHTSVYWYQQALGLGLQFLLWYDEGEERNRGNFPPRFSGRQFPNYSSELNVNALELEDSALYLCASSLGGGRARYEQFFGPGTRLTVL.

The rearrangement uses TRBV6-8 and TRBJ2-1, with 9 nucleotides matching TRBD2. CDR1 and CDR2 (germline): MNHGY, SAAAGT. This CDR3 contains 17 residues. V lost 3 bases, J lost 8 bases, and 14 bases stayed unmatched. CDR3 sequence (DNA): TGTGCCAGCAGTTATTCCATAGCGGGGGCTGAGGTGGATGAGCAGTTCTTC. Its translation is CASSYSIAGAEVDEQFF.

This clone was seen a single time. The CDR3 coding sequence is TGTGCCAGCAGTACCTCTGGACAGGGTAATCAGCCCCAGCATTTT. It codes for CASSTSGQGNQPQHF. V is TRBV27 and J is TRBJ1-5, with 8 bases matching TRBD1. Per germline, CDR1 MNHEY and CDR2 SMNVEV (reference sequence). This CDR3 is built from 15 residues. J was trimmed by 4 bases and V by 5 bases; bases with no gene match: 7.

V gene TRBV7-6 combines with J gene TRBJ2-3; tentatively, D is TRBD1 (5 bases). Trimming shortened V by 1 base and J by 6 bases, and 8 bases separated the two germline ends. The CDR3 length is 13 residues. Germline V gene sequence: CDR1 SGHVS, CDR2 FNYEAQ. The CDR3 bases are TGTGCCAGCAGCTTAGGCAGGGCCGATACGCAGTATTTT. This translates into CASSLGRADTQYF.

The chain uses TRBV9 and TRBJ2-3; 8 bases map to TRBD1. Germline CDR1 reads SGDLS; CDR2 reads YYNGEE. The CDR3 extends over 15 amino acids. Germline trimming cut 1 base from V and 2 bases from J; bases unmatched to any gene: 3. The CDR3 nucleotides read TGTGCCAGCAGCGTAACAGGGGGGAACACAGATACGCAGTATTTT. It is translated as CASSVTGGNTDTQYF.

The V gene is TRBV10-3, the J gene TRBJ2-5, with 14 bases that match TRBD2. The CDR3 totals 16 residues. CDR1 is ENHRY and CDR2 is SYGVKD in the germline V gene. V dropped 4 bases and J dropped 4; count of bases not matched to a gene: 5. CDR3 nucleotide sequence: TGTGCCATCAGTGGGGGACTAGCGGGGGTTCGAGAGACCCAGTACTTC. This gives the protein CAISGGLAGVRETQYF.

This chain connects TRBV13 to TRBJ1-4, with TRBD1 as a possible D gene (5 bases). Germline V lookup: CDR1 PRHDT, CDR2 FYEKMQ (reference sequence). The CDR3 spans 16 residues. Trimming stripped 0 bases from V and 7 bases from J, with 15 bases between. The DNA of the CDR3 is TGTGCCAGCAGCTTAGGAGCGGCAGGGAGGGGTGAAAAACTGTTTTTT. Its protein product is CASSLGAAGRGEKLFF.

V and J are TRBV19 and TRBJ1-5; 9 bases agree with TRBD1. This CDR3 contains 14 residues. The ends lost 6 bases at V and 6 bases at J; junction bases unmatched: 6. Looked up from germline, CDR1 is LNHDA and CDR2 is SQIVND (reference sequence). CDR3 region: CASSTGGLGQPQHF. The CDR3 bases are TGTGCCAGTAGCACAGGGGGCCTAGGTCAGCCCCAGCATTTT.

The chain employs TRBV5-4 and TRBJ1-5; tentative D call: TRBD1 (6 bases). The ends were cut back, 4 bases at V and 1 base at J, with 12 bases in the middle. The CDR3 is made up of 15 amino acids. Germline lookup yields CDR1 SGHNT and CDR2 YYREEE (reference sequence). The DNA for the CDR3 is TGTGCCAGCAGCCCAGGGGTCGGGAGCAATCAGCCCCAGCATTTT. It specifies CASSPGVGSNQPQHF.

The gene calls are TRBV5-4 and TRBJ1-2; D gene ambiguous. This CDR3 has 13 residues. V gave up 0 bases and J gave up 4 bases, with 7 bases separating them. From germline, CDR1 is SGHNT and CDR2 YYREEE (reference sequence). CDR3 sequence: CASSLVSLYGYTF. The CDR3 region has the DNA TGTGCCAGCAGCTTGGTGTCACTCTATGGCTACACCTTC.

This clone was counted once. The J gene is TRBJ2-1, the V gene TRBV11-3, with unresolved D. The germline gives CDR1 SGHNT, CDR2 YENEEA. This CDR3 is 13 amino acids long. V was shortened by 2 bases and J by 6 bases, with 8 bases between the two germline ends. The CDR3 DNA is TGTGCCAGCAGCTTATATCGAGGCAATGAGCAGTTCTTC. This gives the protein CASSLYRGNEQFF.

This clone was observed once. The chain joins TRBV30 to TRBJ1-6; 7 bases match TRBD1. The CDR3 is 15 residues long. J lost 1 base, V lost 4 bases, and 4 bases had no gene match. The germline V gene encodes CDR1 GTSNPN and CDR2 SVGIG (reference sequence). The DNA of the CDR3 is TGTGCCTGGAAGGACAGGCCGTCCTATAATTCACCCCTCCACTTT. Protein product: CAWKDRPSYNSPLHF.

This sequence joins TRBV5-1 and TRBJ1-2; tentatively, D is TRBD1 (5 bases). The CDR3 covers 11 residues. CDR1 and CDR2 from the germline V gene are SGHRS and YFSETQ. Trimming cost V 2 bases and J 8 bases, with 7 bases left between them. In nucleotides, the CDR3 is TGCGCCAGCAGCTTAGGGGCCGGCTACACCTTC. Translated, it gives CASSLGAGYTF.

The chain combines TRBV18 with TRBJ1-1, with D uncertain. V was pared by 6 bases and J by 4 bases, with 18 bases between. CDR1 is KGHSH, CDR2 LQKENI, per germline. The CDR3 is made up of 15 amino acids. For the CDR3, the DNA is TGTGCCAGCTCGCCTTTTGAGGGCGTTTCCACTGAAGCTTTCTTT. Protein product: CASSPFEGVSTEAFF.

The chain joins TRBV10-2 to TRBJ2-1; 9 nucleotides align to TRBD1. CDR1 is WSHSY, CDR2 SAAADI, per germline. This CDR3 has 15 amino acids. V was clipped by 7 bases and J by 6 bases; unmatched bases: 10. CDR3: CASIGGQGTINEQFF. DNA for the CDR3: TGCGCCAGCATCGGAGGACAGGGGACCATCAATGAGCAGTTCTTC.

This chain uses TRBV5-1 with TRBJ2-3; 7 bases line up with TRBD1. J gave up 6 bases and V 2 bases, and 3 bases lay outside the gene matches. Germline V gene lookup returns CDR1 SGHRS and CDR2 YFSETQ. This CDR3 comprises 13 residues. CDR3 sequence reads: CASSFRGGDTQYF. The CDR3 DNA is TGCGCCAGCAGCTTTAGAGGGGGCGATACGCAGTATTTT. Together with reference TRBV5-1 and TRBJ2-3, the CDR3 gives the full variable domain: KAGVTQTPRYLIKTRGQQVTLSCSPISGHRSVSWYQQTPGQGLQFLFEYFSETQRNKGNFPGRFSGRQFSNSRSEMNVSTLELGDSALYLCASSFRGGDTQYFGPGTRLTVL.

This chain uses TRBV10-1 with TRBJ1-1; D unclear. CDR3 length: 13 amino acids. Deletions cut 3 bases from V and 11 bases from J, with 16 bases between. CDR1 is WNHNN, CDR2 SYGVQD, per germline (reference sequence). DNA of the CDR3: TGCGCCAGCAGTGACCACGAGCGCACGGGGGCTTTCTTT. This codes for CASSDHERTGAFF.

V usage is TRBV19 and J usage is TRBJ2-1; 9 nucleotides line up with TRBD2. This CDR3 comprises 16 residues. After removal of 5 bases from V and 0 bases from J, the junction contained 5 bases not matched to a gene. Germline V gene lookup returns CDR1 LNHDA and CDR2 SQIVND (reference sequence). The chain's CDR3 is CASSVSSGSSYNEQFF. The CDR3 bases are TGTGCCAGTAGTGTTAGTAGCGGGAGCTCCTACAATGAGCAGTTCTTC. The full variable domain, completed using reference TRBV19 and TRBJ2-1, is DGGITQSPKYLFRKEGQNVTLSCEQNLNHDAMYWYRQDPGQGLRLIYYSQIVNDFQKGDIAEGYSVSREKKESFPLTVTSAQKNPTAFYLCASSVSSGSSYNEQFFGPGTRLTVL.

The CDR3: CAWSLTRDEQYF. The CDR3 region has the DNA TGTGCCTGGAGTTTAACGAGGGACGAGCAGTACTTC. The chain employs TRBV30 and TRBJ2-7, with D perhaps TRBD2 (5 bases). V dropped 2 bases and J dropped 5 bases, with 10 bases sitting between them. The germline V gene encodes CDR1 GTSNPN and CDR2 SVGIG (reference sequence). The CDR3 is 12 residues long.

The chain employs TRBV7-2 and TRBJ2-5, with TRBD1 matching over 9 bases. The trim removed 3 bases at V and 4 bases at J, leaving 0 bases unmatched. The CDR3 has 13 amino acids. Germline assignment: CDR1 SGHTA and CDR2 FQGNSA. The CDR3 DNA is TGTGCCAGCAGCTTGGACAGGGGAGAGACCCAGTACTTC. This sequence encodes CASSLDRGETQYF.

The rearrangement links TRBV7-2 to TRBJ2-5; maybe TRBD1 (6 bases). Trimming pared 4 bases from V and 3 bases from J, leaving 9 bases between. This CDR3 has 13 residues. Germline V CDR1 and CDR2: SGHTA, FQGNSA. The CDR3 nucleotides are TGTGCCAGCAGCTCGGACAGAAAAGAGACCCAGTACTTC. Residues: CASSSDRKETQYF.

The rearrangement uses TRBV19 and TRBJ2-7, with D possibly matching TRBD1 (6 bases). From germline, CDR1 is LNHDA and CDR2 SQIVND (reference sequence). Trimming shortened V by 0 bases and J by 1 base, and 13 bases separated the two germline ends. The CDR3 is made up of 16 amino acids. The CDR3 loop reads CASSIDIGTNSYEQYF. CDR3 DNA: TGTGCCAGTAGTATAGATATCGGGACAAATTCCTACGAGCAGTACTTC.

The chain uses TRBV10-2 and TRBJ2-5; 9 bases agree with TRBD1. The CDR3 is 15 amino acids. V gave up 6 bases and J gave up 4 bases; unmatched junction bases: 9. Germline values: CDR1 WSHSY, CDR2 SAAADI. CDR3 sequence: CASRIRQGGVETQYF. The CDR3 DNA follows: TGCGCCAGCAGGATTAGACAGGGGGGTGTAGAGACCCAGTACTTC.

The CDR3 here is CASTDTGRAYEQYF. CDR3 DNA: TGTGCCAGCACCGATACAGGGCGCGCCTACGAGCAGTACTTC. The rearrangement links TRBV5-4 to TRBJ2-7; TRBD1 is a possible D gene (6 bases). The V and J ends lost 6 bases and 2 bases respectively, with 15 bases between them. CDR1 and CDR2 (germline): SGHNT, YYREEE (reference sequence). This CDR3 region has 14 residues.

The chain joins TRBV12-5 to TRBJ1-3; no clear D. Germline assignment: CDR1 LGHNT and CDR2 FRNRAP. V shed 2 bases and J shed 2 bases, with 4 bases lying between them. The CDR3 spans 13 residues. This CDR3 is CASGLNTGNTIYF. The DNA of the CDR3 is TGTGCTAGTGGTTTGAACACTGGAAACACCATATATTTT.

The J gene is TRBJ1-5, the V gene TRBV18; 9 nucleotides match TRBD1. CDR3 length: 15 amino acids. With 3 bases clipped from V and 4 bases from J, the junction kept 4 bases outside the gene matches. CDR1 and CDR2 (germline): KGHSH, LQKENI. In nucleotides, the CDR3 is TGTGCCAGCTCACCTGACGGGACAGGGAATCAGCCCCAGCATTTT. Translating gives CASSPDGTGNQPQHF.